This TCR beta chain appears in the sequencing data of a study of beta chain features in type 1 diabetes. Germline V gene sequence: CDR1 DFQATT, CDR2 SNEGSKA (reference sequence). The CDR3 covers 10 residues. Sequencing targeted expressed TCRB transcripts, as all isolated RNA had been reverse transcribed. This table comes from immunoSEQ multiplex PCR, and its TCRdb copy is limited to in-frame clones, with some not included. The table shows 400,000 to 450,000 clones, with around 14% occurring only once. This rearrangement joins TRBV20-1 to TRBJ1-4; no firm D call. Material for sequencing was naive CD4+ T cells from blood. This clonotype originated in a man aged 25-45 years in good health. The CDR3 DNA follows: TGCGCGTTCGGAGGTGAAAAACTGTTTTTT. Encoded protein: CAFGGEKLFF.